This TCR beta chain was identified in a study of shared clonotypes between healthy human individuals. Study observations and caveats: Donors were few, which limited the genetic and exposure-history diversity represented.

In the case of this clone: Its antigen is unknown.

Genomic DNA from each subset was divided evenly over several immunoSEQ plates. Clones were read by immunoSEQ multiplex PCR, and TCRdb kept only the in-frame ones, dropping some. The sample has about 1.9 million clones; just over 90% are singletons. Naive CD8 isolation took CD45RO-negative cells positively selected for CCR7 and excluded terminally differentiated effector memory CD45RA+ cells. This CDR3 region has 14 residues. Germline V gives CDR1 SGHAT, CDR2 FQNNGV. The J segment lost 1 base and the V segment lost 4 bases, leaving 4 bases of the junction unmatched. J is TRBJ2-7 and V is TRBV11-2; 7 nucleotides line up with TRBD1. The TCR originated in a man aged 18 to 29 in good health. Some clones in this sample may be carry-over from other donors' samples. The sequencing input was naive CD8+ T cells from PBMCs. CDR3 residues: CASSYRDSSYEQYF. The CDR3 region has the DNA TGTGCCAGCAGCTACCGGGACAGTTCCTACGAGCAGTACTTC.